This T cell receptor beta chain was identified in a study of shared T cell receptors in the human thymus. The data were produced by immunoSEQ multiplex PCR, yet TCRdb's version contains in-frame clones alone and is incomplete. The data contain some 720,000 clones, roughly 90% of them singletons. CDR3 length: 16 residues. This same sample was also part of a study on human thymus T cells. This second study notes: It was healthy Finnish infants having corrective surgery for congenital heart defects who were the donors. The authors found apparently biased V and J gene usage in thymic and blood repertoires.

This chain links TRBV21-1 with TRBJ1-5; TRBD1 is taken as the D call from the table, unchecked against the DNA. TRBV21-1 is a pseudogene segment. The clonotype originates from a boy younger than two with a congenital heart defect. The sample taken for sequencing was thymocytes. CDR3 residues: CASSCKTGNSNQPQHF. CDR3 DNA: TGTGCCAGCAGCTGTAAAACAGGGAATAGCAATCAGCCCCAGCATTTT.